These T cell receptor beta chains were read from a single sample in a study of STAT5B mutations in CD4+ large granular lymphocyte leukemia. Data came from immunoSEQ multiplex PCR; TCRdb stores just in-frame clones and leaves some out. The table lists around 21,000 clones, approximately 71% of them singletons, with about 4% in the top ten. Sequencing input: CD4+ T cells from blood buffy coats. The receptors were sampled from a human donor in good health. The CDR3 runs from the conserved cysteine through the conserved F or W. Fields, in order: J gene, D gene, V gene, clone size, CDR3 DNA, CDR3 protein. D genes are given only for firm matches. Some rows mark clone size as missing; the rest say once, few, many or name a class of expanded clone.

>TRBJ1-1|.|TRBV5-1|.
TGCGCCAGCAGCCGTGAGGGGTTAACTGAAGCTTTCTTT
CASSREGLTEAFF
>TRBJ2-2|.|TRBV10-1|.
TGCGCCAGCAGTGAGGGCGCGAACACCGGGGAGCTGTTTTTT
CASSEGANTGELFF
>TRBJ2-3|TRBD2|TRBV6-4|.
TGTGCCAGCAGTGTCGTAGCGGGAGGAGGTGATACGCAGTATTTT
CASSVVAGGGDTQYF
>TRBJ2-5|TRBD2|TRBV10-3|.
TGTGCCATCAGTGTAGCGGGAGGAGAGACCCAGTACTTC
CAISVAGGETQYF
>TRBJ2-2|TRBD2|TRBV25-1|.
TGTGCCAGCAGTGAGGGACTAGCGAACACCGGGGAGCTGTTTTTT
CASSEGLANTGELFF
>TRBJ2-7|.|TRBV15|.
TGTGCCACCAGCAGAGCGGGGGCTGGTGCCTACGAGCAGTACTTC
CATSRAGAGAYEQYF
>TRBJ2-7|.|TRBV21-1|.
TGTGCCAGCAGCATCTTGACCGGGACAGGCTACGAGCAGTACTTC
CASSILTGTGYEQYF
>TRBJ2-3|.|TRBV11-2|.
TGTGCCAGCAGCTTATTGGGTTGGGATACGCAGTATTTT
CASSLLGWDTQYF
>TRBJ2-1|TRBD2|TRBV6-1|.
TGTGCCAGCAGTGGGGGACTAGCTTCCCGGCGGGACAATGAGCAGTTCTTC
CASSGGLASRRDNEQFF
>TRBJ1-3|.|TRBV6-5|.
TGTGCCAGCAGTTACTCGGCTGCTGGATCTGGAAACACCATATATTTT
CASSYSAAGSGNTIYF
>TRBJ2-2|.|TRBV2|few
TGTGCCAGCAGGTCTCAGGGAAGAACCGGGGAGCTGTTTTTT
CASRSQGRTGELFF
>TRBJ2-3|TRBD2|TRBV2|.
TGTGCCAGCACCACTAGCGGGAGAGACACAGATACGCAGTATTTT
CASTTSGRDTDTQYF
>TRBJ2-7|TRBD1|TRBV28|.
TGTGCCAGCAGTTTCGGGACAGGCTACGAGCAGTACTTC
CASSFGTGYEQYF
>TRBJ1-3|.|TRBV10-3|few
TGTGCCGTCGGCGGGAGTTCTGGAAACACCATATATTTT
CAVGGSSGNTIYF
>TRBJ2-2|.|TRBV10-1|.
TGCGCCAGCAGCGAGACCGGGGAGCTGTTTTTT
CASSETGELFF
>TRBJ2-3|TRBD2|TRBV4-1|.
TGCGCCAGCAGCGCCCTGGGAGGGTCGGGTTTGGATACGCAGTATTTT
CASSALGGSGLDTQYF
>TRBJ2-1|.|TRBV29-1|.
TGCAGCGTTGAAGTCGTACTTTCCTACAATGAGCAGTTCTTC
CSVEVVLSYNEQFF
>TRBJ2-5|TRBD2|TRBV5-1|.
TGCGCCAGCAGCTGGGGACTAGCGGTCCAAGAGACCCAGTACTTC
CASSWGLAVQETQYF
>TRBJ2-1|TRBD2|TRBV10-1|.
TGCGCCAGCAGTGGGATCGTAGCGGGAGCGGATTACAATGAGCAGTTCTTC
CASSGIVAGADYNEQFF
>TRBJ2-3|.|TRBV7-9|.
TGTGCCAGCAGCTTAGCCGTGCCTTTACAAAATACGCAGTATTTT
CASSLAVPLQNTQYF
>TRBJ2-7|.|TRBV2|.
TGTGCCACAACTAAAATCGGGGACGAGCAGTACTTC
CATTKIGDEQYF
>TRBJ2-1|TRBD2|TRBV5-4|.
TGTGCCAGCAGCCCTGGACTAGCGGGAACAACTGAGCAGTTCTTC
CASSPGLAGTTEQFF
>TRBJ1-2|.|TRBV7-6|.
TGTGCCAGCAGCTTAACTCCCGATCGTGGGTATGGCTACACCTTC
CASSLTPDRGYGYTF
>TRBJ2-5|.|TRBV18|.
TGTGCCAGCTCACCATATGGTCCACCTAAAGAGACCCAGTACTTC
CASSPYGPPKETQYF
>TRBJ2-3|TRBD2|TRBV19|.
TGTGCCAGTAGTATCCGATTTCCCCGGGAGGTGGGGGATACGCAGTATTTT
CASSIRFPREVGDTQYF
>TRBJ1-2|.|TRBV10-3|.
TGTGCCATCAGTGTCACCTCAGAGACTTCCTATGGCTACACCTTC
CAISVTSETSYGYTF